One and the same sample provided the 19 T cell receptor beta chains below, sequenced in a study of OX40 agonist ivuxolimab in advanced cancers. Sequencing used immunoSEQ multiplex PCR; TCRdb keeps in-frame clones, though not all of them. The sample lists approximately 16,000 clones; 65% to 90% were seen once. The material sequenced was CD4+ or CD8+ T cells sorted from blood, taken in a trial of the OX40 agonist ivuxolimab. The receptors originated from an adult with an advanced solid tumor such as melanoma, head and neck, liver or kidney cancer.

This sequence joins TRBV25-1 and TRBJ2-7; 9 bases line up with TRBD1. The CDR3 contains 14 residues. With V trimmed by 6 bases and J by 4 bases, 7 bases remained unmatched. Germline assignment: CDR1 MGHDK and CDR2 SYGVNS. In DNA, the CDR3 is TGTGCCAGCAGCAGAACAGGGGGCGCATACGAGCAGTACTTC. It specifies CASSRTGGAYEQYF.

In its sample, this clone was seen a few times. The chain links TRBV7-9 to TRBJ2-7; D is unresolved. The CDR3 extends over 15 amino acids. The V gene lost 5 bases and the J gene lost 3 bases, with 17 bases spanning the gap. Germline loops: CDR1 SEHNR, CDR2 FQNEAQ (reference sequence). CDR3 bases: TGTGCCAGCAGCCCGGACGATTCGGCGGTCTACGAGCAGTACTTC. Translating it yields CASSPDDSAVYEQYF.

The chain combines TRBV5-4 with TRBJ2-7, with 8 bases identical to TRBD1. CDR1 is SGHNT and CDR2 is YYREEE in the germline V gene (reference sequence). The CDR3 length is 14 residues. Germline trimming cut 4 bases from V and 2 bases from J; bases unmatched to any gene: 5. The CDR3 nucleotides read TGTGCCAGCAGCGGGGACAGGCCTACCTACGAGCAGTACTTC. Amino acids: CASSGDRPTYEQYF.

The chain employs TRBV10-3 and TRBJ2-5, with D perhaps TRBD1 (5 bases). Germline V CDR1 and CDR2: ENHRY, SYGVKD. This CDR3 has 14 amino acids. V lost 4 bases to trimming and J lost 2 bases, with 11 bases between them. The CDR3 reads CAISGTTDQETQYF. CDR3 DNA: TGTGCCATCAGTGGGACGACAGATCAAGAGACCCAGTACTTC.

The chain employs TRBV30 and TRBJ2-3; 7 bases line up with TRBD1. Trimming at V came to 2 bases and at J to 0 bases, leaving 2 bases not matched to a gene. CDR1 is GTSNPN, CDR2 SVGIG, per germline (reference sequence). This CDR3 is built from 14 residues. The CDR3 is CAWSLGQSTDTQYF. CDR3 bases: TGTGCCTGGAGTCTGGGACAGAGCACAGATACGCAGTATTTT.

About this clone itself: Its ends do not fully match the called genes, so a read error is possible. Written as DNA, the CDR3 is TGTGCCAGCAGCTCCACAGCGGGAGGAGTTTACGGGCAGTACTTC. As protein: CASSSTAGGVYGQYF. The J gene is TRBJ2-7, the V gene TRBV7-2, with TRBD2 matching over 9 bases. Germline CDR1 and CDR2: SGHTA and FQGNSA. This CDR3 is built from 15 residues.

The CDR3 DNA reads as TGCGCCAGCAGCCAAGCAACCGGGACTATATATGAGCAGTTCTTC. This codes for CASSQATGTIYEQFF. The chain employs TRBV4-3 and TRBJ2-1; 7 nucleotides agree with TRBD2. The CDR3 consists of 15 residues. CDR1 and CDR2 (germline): LGHNA, YSLEER. The J segment lost 8 bases and the V segment lost 1 base, leaving 8 bases of the junction unmatched.

The rearrangement links TRBV28 to TRBJ2-5; 9 bases are shared with TRBD1. V gave up 6 bases and J gave up 4 bases; unmatched junction bases: 9. In germline, CDR1 is MDHEN, CDR2 SYDVKM. This CDR3 is 15 amino acids long. CDR3 in amino acids: CASRVQGAARETQYF. CDR3 in DNA: TGTGCCAGCAGGGTACAGGGGGCGGCACGAGAGACCCAGTACTTC.

The V call is TRBV7-6, the J call TRBJ2-7; 8 positions match TRBD1. Losses at the gene ends were 5 bases for V and 3 bases for J; bases not matched to a gene: 3. CDR1 is SGHVS, CDR2 FNYEAQ, per germline. The CDR3 sequence is 13 residues long. CDR3 amino acids: CASSADRDYEQYF. The DNA for the CDR3 is TGTGCCAGCAGCGCGGACAGGGACTACGAGCAGTACTTC.

This chain uses TRBV7-9 with TRBJ2-5; 7 bases are shared with TRBD2. Germline V CDR1 and CDR2: SEHNR, FQNEAQ (reference sequence). V lost 5 bases, J lost 1 base, and 7 bases stayed unmatched. This CDR3 contains 15 residues. CDR3 residues: CASSRLGGIQETQYF. The CDR3 nucleotides read TGTGCCAGCAGCCGCCTGGGGGGGATCCAAGAGACCCAGTACTTC.

The V call is TRBV4-1, the J call TRBJ2-2; 7 bases match TRBD2. CDR3 size: 16 residues. V gave up 1 base and J gave up 6 bases; unmatched junction bases: 8. Per the germline V gene, CDR1 is MGHRA and CDR2 is YSYEKL. This chain's CDR3 is CASSQVRGGVSGELFF. The DNA of the CDR3 is TGCGCCAGCAGCCAAGTAAGGGGAGGGGTCTCCGGGGAGCTGTTTTTT.

The rearrangement joins TRBV18 to TRBJ1-1, with 7 bases aligning to TRBD1. CDR1 and CDR2 (germline): KGHSH, LQKENI. The CDR3 covers 17 residues. V trimming: 6 bases; J trimming: 0 bases; junction bases outside the gene matches: 13. In nucleotides, the CDR3 is TGTGCCAGCTCGACTTCTGGGACAGACGTAATGAACACTGAAGCTTTCTTT. It translates to CASSTSGTDVMNTEAFF.

The CDR3, as DNA: TGTGCCAGCAGCTCTCTAGCGGGAGCGGCAGATACGCAGTATTTT. Its protein product is CASSSLAGAADTQYF. The chain links TRBV7-2 to TRBJ2-3; 10 bases fit TRBD2. The V gene end was trimmed by 4 bases and the J gene end by 4 bases; junction bases not matched to a gene: 5. The CDR3 runs 15 residues. Germline V gene sequence: CDR1 SGHTA, CDR2 FQGNSA.

The chain employs TRBV30 and TRBJ2-2; 9 bases align to TRBD1. Germline assignment: CDR1 GTSNPN and CDR2 SVGIG (reference sequence). The trim removed 6 bases at V and 3 bases at J, leaving 2 bases unmatched. The CDR3 runs to 13 residues. CDR3 loop: CACDRGDTGELFF. The CDR3 DNA follows: TGTGCCTGTGACAGGGGGGACACCGGGGAGCTGTTTTTT.

The V call is TRBV2, the J call TRBJ2-6; D unclear. The CDR3 spans 15 residues. Germline V gene sequence: CDR1 SNHLY, CDR2 FYNNEI. Trimming shortened V by 7 bases and J by 0 bases, and 10 bases separated the two germline ends. CDR3 sequence: CASIRPSSGANVLTF. CDR3 sequence (DNA): TGTGCCAGCATTCGTCCGAGCTCTGGGGCCAACGTCCTGACTTTC.

V is TRBV18 and J is TRBJ2-5, with no clear D. V shed 3 bases and J shed 2 bases, with 13 bases lying between them. Germline CDR1 KGHSH, CDR2 LQKENI. The CDR3 is 15 amino acids. The CDR3, as DNA: TGTGCCAGCTCACCCCGGACCCAGTCACAAGAGACCCAGTACTTC. Encoded protein: CASSPRTQSQETQYF.

The chain combines TRBV6-1 with TRBJ2-7; D gene ambiguous. The CDR3 contains 14 residues. Germline assignment: CDR1 MNHNS and CDR2 SASEGT. Trimming took 4 bases from V and 1 from J, leaving 11 bases between them. CDR3 nucleotides: TGTGCCAGCAGTGTGGATGGGAAATCCTACGAGCAGTACTTC. Protein: CASSVDGKSYEQYF.

J is TRBJ1-4 and V is TRBV2, with D perhaps matching TRBD1 (5 bases). V lost 6 bases and J lost 7, with 15 bases in between. This CDR3 region has 14 residues. Germline CDR1 reads SNHLY; CDR2 reads FYNNEI. The CDR3 loop reads CASRRQQWSEKLFF. As DNA, the CDR3 is TGTGCCAGCAGGCGACAGCAGTGGTCTGAAAAACTGTTTTTT.

This clone turned up a few times. The chain is built from TRBV9 and TRBJ2-2; D gene uncertain. Germline V gene sequence: CDR1 SGDLS, CDR2 YYNGEE. The CDR3 loop spans 12 amino acids. V was trimmed by 1 base and J by 8 bases, leaving 6 bases between them. The CDR3 sequence is CASSVRWGELFF. Written as DNA, the CDR3 is TGTGCCAGCAGCGTAAGGTGGGGGGAGCTGTTTTTT.